The rows below give T cell receptor beta chains drawn from one sample of a study of blood T cell repertoires in COVID-19. Repertoires were generated with immunoSEQ multiplex PCR, while TCRdb's copy carries only in-frame clones and drops some. The profile shows under 200,000 clones, less than 90% of them singletons. The sequenced sample consisted of peripheral blood. All receptors come from a man between 65 and 79 years old with active or convalescent COVID-19. CDR3s include the opening cysteine and the closing phenylalanine or tryptophan. Each record gives: V gene, clone size, J gene, CDR3 protein. Clone size is stated in some rows and not others, as once, few, many or a class when expanded.

TRBV5-1,-,TRBJ1-6,CASSSPRNSPLHF
TRBV19,-,TRBJ1-2,CASSIGGGSFLPAF
TRBV29-1,-,TRBJ2-5,CSVDGGGAFGETQYF
TRBV27,-,TRBJ2-1,CASSLVFRGSGRDEQFF
TRBV9,-,TRBJ1-6,CASSGPGLMNSPLHF
TRBV2,-,TRBJ2-7,CATVQGASYEQYF
TRBV2,-,TRBJ1-1,CASSETGNTEAFF
TRBV11-2,once,TRBJ2-4,CASSLTSGGGGIQYF
TRBV19,-,TRBJ2-3,CASSIARAGTGSTDTQYF
TRBV19,-,TRBJ1-2,CASSSTGGFGYTF
TRBV7-6,few,TRBJ2-5,CASSLLGHRGPSEETQYF
TRBV5-6,-,TRBJ1-1,CASSDDEMRQGANEAFF
TRBV5-1,few,TRBJ1-3,CASSLWPRGGNTIYF
TRBV6-2/TRBV6-3,-,TRBJ1-2,CASSRTTDYGYTF
TRBV6-5,-,TRBJ1-1,CASSYPGGPNTEAFF
TRBV3-1/TRBV3-2,-,TRBJ2-5,CASSQTRLAGVETQYF
TRBV2,-,TRBJ2-3,CASSEVLGARPTDTQYF
TRBV5-5,-,TRBJ2-2,CASSPWAGMNTGELFF
TRBV18,-,TRBJ2-1,CASSASGGAGNEQFF
TRBV9,-,TRBJ2-2,CASSSGLAGGPHRAGELFF
TRBV18,-,TRBJ1-3,CASSPQQGAPGNTIYF
TRBV7-8,-,TRBJ1-5,CASSFGGNQPQHF
TRBV23-1,-,TRBJ1-5,CASSHPGQRYSNQPQHF
TRBV6-2/TRBV6-3,-,TRBJ1-2,CASSYYGGYGYTF
TRBV5-1,-,TRBJ2-1,CASSLGQGGTYNEQFF
TRBV19,-,TRBJ2-3,CASSIVLNSYTDTQYF
TRBV5-6,-,TRBJ2-1,CASSHRLAGTDNEQFF
TRBV20-1,-,TRBJ1-2,CSAYSENGYTF
TRBV29-1,-,TRBJ2-5,CSVRKHQSGEETQYF
TRBV18,once,TRBJ2-1,CASSPVATKNNEQFF
TRBV6-5,-,TRBJ2-3,CASSMGLESDTQYF
TRBV27,few,TRBJ2-7,CASSLQTGRGLEQYF
TRBV21-1,-,TRBJ2-3,CASSKEEGNSVSTDTQYF
TRBV27,-,TRBJ2-7,CASSSYLLTSGSKIEQYF
TRBV6-1,once,TRBJ1-6,CASSEVYSFSPLHF
TRBV28,-,TRBJ2-3,CASSLGLAGGWGRVDTQYF
TRBV7-9,-,TRBJ2-6,CASSFSSAIAGANVLTF
TRBV14,-,TRBJ2-6,CASRGAGANVLTF
TRBV2,once,TRBJ2-1,CASSVGTSRNEQFF
TRBV30,-,TRBJ1-2,CAWMGGGTGNYGYTF
TRBV9,once,TRBJ1-5,CASSPTAYSNQPQHF
TRBV14,-,TRBJ2-7,CASSQAGTGGIEQYF
TRBV5-1,-,TRBJ2-5,CASSFRGSQETQYF
TRBV6-6,-,TRBJ2-7,CASTRDLAEQYF
TRBV5-1,-,TRBJ1-1,CASSLVKNMNTEAFF
TRBV18,once,TRBJ2-7,CASSVSGTPYEQYF
TRBV6-5,once,TRBJ1-5,CASRMGAGNQPQHF
TRBV5-4,-,TRBJ2-2,CASKRELDTGELFF